This TCR beta chain was sequenced in a study of blood T cells in healthy people across ages. Overall study results and limits: The percentage of naive T cells correlated strongly with TCR beta diversity.

A second about 6 to 11 cycle PCR used barcoded and J-beta primers. Carrying 12 random nucleotides, a template-switch adaptor labeled each individual cDNA molecule. MiXCR, run by TCRdb on the 5' RACE reads, gives a single entry per CDR3 protein. The sample yields about 720,000 distinct CDR3 sequences, 22% seen once. This clonotype has at least ten counts. Its antigen remains unknown. Isolated PBMCs totaled at least 6.5 million in each sample. The V end lost 1 base, the J end lost 1 base, and 7 bases lay between the germline ends. Looked up from germline, CDR1 is SGHTA and CDR2 is FQGNSA. The CDR3 covers 14 residues.

The specimen was blood. The sequence was obtained from a man in his 70s in good health. The chain links TRBV7-2 to TRBJ2-5; a possible D gene is TRBD1 (5 bases). The CDR3 reads CASSLVGRQETQYF. DNA for the CDR3: TGTGCCAGCAGCTTAGTGGGGCGCCAAGAGACCCAGTACTTC.